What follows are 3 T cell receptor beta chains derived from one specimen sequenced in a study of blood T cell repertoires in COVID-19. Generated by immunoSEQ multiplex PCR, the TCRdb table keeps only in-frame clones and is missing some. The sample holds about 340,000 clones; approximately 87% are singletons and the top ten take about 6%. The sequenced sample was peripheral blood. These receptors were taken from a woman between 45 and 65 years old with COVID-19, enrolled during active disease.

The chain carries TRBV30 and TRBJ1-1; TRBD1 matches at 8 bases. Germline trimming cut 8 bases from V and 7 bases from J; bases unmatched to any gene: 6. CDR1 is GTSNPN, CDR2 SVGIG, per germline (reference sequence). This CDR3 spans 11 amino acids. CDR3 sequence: CAGAQGDEAFF. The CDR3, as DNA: TGTGCCGGGGCACAGGGGGATGAAGCTTTCTTT.

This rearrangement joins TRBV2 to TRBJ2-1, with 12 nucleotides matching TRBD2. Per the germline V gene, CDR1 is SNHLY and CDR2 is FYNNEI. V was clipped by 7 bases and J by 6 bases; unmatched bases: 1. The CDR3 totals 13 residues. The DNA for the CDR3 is TGTGCCAGCACTAGCGGGAGGGTCAATGAGCAGTTCTTC. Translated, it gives CASTSGRVNEQFF.

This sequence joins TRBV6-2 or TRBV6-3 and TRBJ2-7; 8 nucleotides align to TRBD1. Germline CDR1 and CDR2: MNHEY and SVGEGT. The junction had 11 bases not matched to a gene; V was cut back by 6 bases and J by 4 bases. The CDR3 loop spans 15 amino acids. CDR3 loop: CASSLLGDRFYEQYF. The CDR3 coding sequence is TGTGCCAGCAGCCTACTCGGGGACAGGTTTTACGAGCAGTACTTC.